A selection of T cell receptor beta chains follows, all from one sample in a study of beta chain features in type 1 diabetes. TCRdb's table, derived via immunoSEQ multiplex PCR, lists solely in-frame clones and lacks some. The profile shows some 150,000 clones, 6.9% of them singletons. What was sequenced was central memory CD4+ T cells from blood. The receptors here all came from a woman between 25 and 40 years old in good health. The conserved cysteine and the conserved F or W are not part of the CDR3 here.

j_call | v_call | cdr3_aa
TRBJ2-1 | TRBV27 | ASSFMSSGRAGEQF
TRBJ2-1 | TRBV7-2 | ASSLQSGRGSYNEQF
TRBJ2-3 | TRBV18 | ASSPLVGGSSDTQY
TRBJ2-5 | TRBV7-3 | ASSLQPEGETQY
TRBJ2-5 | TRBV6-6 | ASRGDRAKTQY
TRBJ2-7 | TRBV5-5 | ASSFQGGQY
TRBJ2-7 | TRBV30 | AWSVLHEQY
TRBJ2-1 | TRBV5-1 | ASSLGATYNEQF
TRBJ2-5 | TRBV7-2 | ASRYGTSGGQETQY
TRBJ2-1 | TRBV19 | ASSGYQYNEQF
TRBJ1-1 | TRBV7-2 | ASSFNREAF
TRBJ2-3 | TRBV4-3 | ASSQAARTSGSPGDTQY
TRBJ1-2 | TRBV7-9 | ASSVESYGYT
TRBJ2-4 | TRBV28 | ASGAGSLDAKNIQY
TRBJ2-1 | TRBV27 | ASSLKTGENEQF
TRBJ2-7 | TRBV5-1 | ASSLAQGEPYEQY
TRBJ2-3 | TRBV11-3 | ASSFAGSLGDTQY
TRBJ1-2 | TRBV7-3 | ASSPGTGGLYGYT
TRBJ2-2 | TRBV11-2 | ASSFPASGSNTGELF
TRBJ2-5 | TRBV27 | ASRNGPDQAGGTQY
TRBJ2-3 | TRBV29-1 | SVEQVSTDTQY
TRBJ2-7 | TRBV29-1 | SVVVGQGDHEQY
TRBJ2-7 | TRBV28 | ASRLLSGRVYEQY
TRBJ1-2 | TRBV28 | ASSDSIFDGYT
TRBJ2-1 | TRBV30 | AWRSYEQF
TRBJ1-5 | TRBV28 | ASSGVSNQPQH
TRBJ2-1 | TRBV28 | ASGLPDRVSYNEQF
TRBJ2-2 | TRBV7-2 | ASNPRSGELF
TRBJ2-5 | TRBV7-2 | ASSFYREDETQY
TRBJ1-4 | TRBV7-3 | ASSRDGGADEKLF
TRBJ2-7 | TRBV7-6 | ASSLYPGGPSYEQY
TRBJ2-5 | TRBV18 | ASSPPELQETQY
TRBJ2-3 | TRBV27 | ASSVLGGTDTQY
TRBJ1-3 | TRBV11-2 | ASSPVASSGNTIY
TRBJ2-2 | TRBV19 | ASSGSGMNTGELF
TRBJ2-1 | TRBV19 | ASRGLAGPYNEQF
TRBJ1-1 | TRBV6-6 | ASSLDRVGEAF
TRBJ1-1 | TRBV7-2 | ASSLDSGNTEAF
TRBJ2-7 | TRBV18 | ASSPRDRTYEQY
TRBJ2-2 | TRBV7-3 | ASSVQGAGGELF
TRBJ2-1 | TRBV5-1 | ASSLVSAGGRVNEQF
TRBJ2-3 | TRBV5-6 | ASSFRTSGIGDTQY
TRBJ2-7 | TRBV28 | ASSFQATYEQY
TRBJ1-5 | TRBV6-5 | ASSYRATGNQPQH
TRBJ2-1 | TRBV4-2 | ASSQDTPGLGGVNEQF
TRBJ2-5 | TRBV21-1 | ASSKASEGQETQY
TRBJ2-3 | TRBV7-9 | ASSFSSDYTDTQY
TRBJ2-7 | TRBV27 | ASSLEIRGYEQY
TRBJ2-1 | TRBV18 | ASSTGLAGLNEQF
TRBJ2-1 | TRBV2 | ASSEEGGGRGEQF
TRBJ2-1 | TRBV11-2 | ASSPRLASQF
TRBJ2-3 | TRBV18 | ASSTSARTDTQY
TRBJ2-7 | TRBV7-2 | ASSSYRIGEQY
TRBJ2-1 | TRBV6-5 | ASSYTGRVSYNEQF
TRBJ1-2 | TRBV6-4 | ASSREPGYGYT
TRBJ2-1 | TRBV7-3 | ASSLRLAAYNEQF
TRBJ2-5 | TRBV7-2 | ASRTGGGRALVTQY